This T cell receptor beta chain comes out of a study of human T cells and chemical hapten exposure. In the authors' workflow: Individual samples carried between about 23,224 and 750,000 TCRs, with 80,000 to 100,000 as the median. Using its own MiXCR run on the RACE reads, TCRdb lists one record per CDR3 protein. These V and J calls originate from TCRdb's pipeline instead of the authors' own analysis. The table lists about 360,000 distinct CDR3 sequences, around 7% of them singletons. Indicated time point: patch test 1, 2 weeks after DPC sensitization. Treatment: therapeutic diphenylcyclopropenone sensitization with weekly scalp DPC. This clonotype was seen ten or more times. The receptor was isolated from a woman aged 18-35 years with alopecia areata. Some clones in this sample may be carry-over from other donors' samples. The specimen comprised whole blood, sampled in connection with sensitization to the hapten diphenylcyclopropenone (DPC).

The CDR3 region has the DNA TGTGCCAGCAGTCCGGGGACCTATACGCAGTATTTT. Translated, it gives CASSPGTYTQYF. The genes are TRBV28 and TRBJ2-3; the D gene could be TRBD1 or TRBD2 (5 bases each). Germline-derived CDR1 and CDR2 are MDHEN and SYDVKM. Trimming stripped 5 bases from V and 7 bases from J, with 10 bases between. The CDR3 consists of 12 residues. The complete variable domain, with remaining parts taken from reference TRBV28 and TRBJ2-3, reads DVKVTQSSRYLVKRTGEKVFLECVQDMDHENMFWYRQDPGLGLRLIYFSYDVKMKEKGDIPEGYSVSREKKERFSLILESASTNQTSMYLCASSPGTYTQYFGPGTRLTVL.